The 13 T cell receptor beta chains in this list originate from one sample, sequenced in a study of sequential checkpoint blockade in melanoma. This sample's treatment: randomized to nivolumab then ipilimumab (arm A) or the reverse (arm B). Here immunoSEQ multiplex PCR was the method, and the copy in TCRdb shows in-frame clones only, minus some. The sample carries 15,000 to 20,000 clones, around 94% recorded once. Here the sequenced sample was CD8+ T cells sorted from blood (inferred from file names), taken from a patient given nivolumab and ipilimumab in sequence. The source of these receptors is a human donor with melanoma.

The V call is TRBV7-8, the J call TRBJ1-6; 7 positions agree with TRBD1. The germline CDR1 and CDR2 sequences are SGHVS and FQNEAQ. The CDR3 is 16 residues long. Losses at the gene ends were 0 bases for V and 5 bases for J; bases not matched to a gene: 4. The CDR3 nucleotides are TGTGCCAGCAGCTTAGCGACAGGGAATCATAATTCACCCCTCCACTTT. Its protein is CASSLATGNHNSPLHF.

The chain uses TRBV27 and TRBJ1-5; no clear D. This CDR3 comprises 12 residues. The V end was cut by 3 bases, the J end by 7 bases, with 7 bases between. CDR1 is MNHEY, CDR2 SMNVEV, per germline (reference sequence). CDR3 in DNA: TGTGCCAGCAGTTTTGGCGGACAGCCCCAGCATTTT. It translates to CASSFGGQPQHF.

CDR3 nucleotide sequence: TGTGCCAGCAGTTTGCCCAGCGGGAGGGCCTGGGGCGAGCAGTACTTC. It yields the protein CASSLPSGRAWGEQYF. The chain joins TRBV28 to TRBJ2-7; 10 nucleotides agree with TRBD2. The CDR3 has 16 residues. V lost 3 bases and J lost 6; bases outside the gene matches: 11. Germline CDR1 reads MDHEN; CDR2 reads SYDVKM.

The chain has TRBV14 and TRBJ2-7; D not certain. This CDR3 has 13 residues. CDR1 is SGHDN, CDR2 FVKESK, per germline. Trimming shortened V by 4 bases and J by 6 bases, and 13 bases separated the two germline ends. CDR3 residues: CASSRLEKVEQYF. The CDR3 DNA is TGTGCCAGCAGCCGACTTGAAAAGGTCGAGCAGTACTTC. The whole variable domain, remainder taken from reference TRBV14 and TRBJ2-7, is EAGVTQFPSHSVIEKGQTVTLRCDPISGHDNLYWYRRVMGKEIKFLLHFVKESKQDESGMPNNRFLAERTGGTYSTLKVQPAELEDSGVYFCASSRLEKVEQYFGPGTRLTVT.

CDR3 region: CASSLVLRGEQYF. For the CDR3, the DNA is TGTGCCAGCAGCTTAGTATTGAGAGGGGAGCAGTACTTC. The V and J genes are TRBV7-2 and TRBJ2-7; maybe TRBD2 (5 bases). The CDR3 consists of 13 residues. Trimming took 1 base from V and 7 from J, leaving 11 bases between them. Germline V lookup: CDR1 SGHTA, CDR2 FQGNSA.

This clone was seen only once. V gene TRBV27 combines with J gene TRBJ1-4; 9 bases line up with TRBD1. Losses at the gene ends were 4 bases for V and 7 bases for J; bases not matched to a gene: 22. CDR1 and CDR2 (germline): MNHEY, SMNVEV (reference sequence). There are 20 residues in the CDR3. The CDR3 loop is CASSSQWTGVMGVIGEKLFF. CDR3 nucleotide sequence: TGTGCCAGCAGTTCCCAATGGACAGGGGTGATGGGGGTAATTGGTGAAAAACTGTTTTTT.

The chain is built from TRBV14 and TRBJ2-7; D is ambiguous. The CDR3 runs to 13 residues. The germline V and J ends were trimmed by 1 base and 4 bases, with 8 bases remaining between them. Germline CDR1 SGHDN, CDR2 FVKESK. This CDR3 reads CASSQVPAYEQYF. The CDR3 DNA sequence: TGTGCCAGCAGCCAAGTACCAGCGTACGAGCAGTACTTC.

V gene TRBV28 combines with J gene TRBJ2-7; D is possibly TRBD1 (5 bases). CDR1 and CDR2 (germline): MDHEN, SYDVKM. Trimming removed 3 bases at V and 1 base at J, with 10 bases between. The CDR3 has 14 residues. The CDR3, as DNA: TGTGCCAGCAGTTTGACAGTCGTTTCCTACGAGCAGTACTTC. This translates into CASSLTVVSYEQYF. The variable domain in full, with the rest retrieved from reference TRBV28 and TRBJ2-7, is DVKVTQSSRYLVKRTGEKVFLECVQDMDHENMFWYRQDPGLGLRLIYFSYDVKMKEKGDIPEGYSVSREKKERFSLILESASTNQTSMYLCASSLTVVSYEQYFGPGTRLTVT.

The V gene is TRBV19, the J gene TRBJ2-7; possible D gene TRBD2, 6 bases. This CDR3 is 12 amino acids long. CDR1 LNHDA and CDR2 SQIVND come from the germline V gene (reference sequence). V dropped 3 bases and J dropped 7 bases, with 10 bases sitting between them. In DNA, the CDR3 is TGTGCCAGTAGTATCGGGGGTCGGGAGCAGTACTTC. Its translation: CASSIGGREQYF.

The rearrangement joins TRBV21-1 to TRBJ1-2. TRBV21-1 is marked as a pseudogene. CDR3 length: 19 residues. The CDR3 DNA follows: TGTGCCAGCTGGGCGGGTACCCCATTGCGAACCCTTACGCGTTATGGCTACACCTTC. Protein: CASWAGTPLRTLTRYGYTF.

The chain recombines TRBV13 with TRBJ1-5; D uncertain. The CDR3 spans 14 residues. V was clipped by 5 bases and J by 4 bases, with 12 bases between them. Germline V gives CDR1 PRHDT, CDR2 FYEKMQ (reference sequence). The DNA of the CDR3 is TGTGCCAGCAGCGAGCACGGAGAAAATCAGCCCCAGCATTTT. It yields the protein CASSEHGENQPQHF. The full variable domain, its missing parts supplied by reference TRBV13 and TRBJ1-5, is AAGVIQSPRHLIKEKRETATLKCYPIPRHDTVYWYQQGPGQDPQFLISFYEKMQSDKGSIPDRFSAQQFSDYHSELNMSSLELGDSALYFCASSEHGENQPQHFGDGTRLSIL.

This sequence joins TRBV10-1 and TRBJ2-7, with 9 bases lining up with TRBD1. The junction had 3 bases not matched to a gene; V was cut back by 6 bases and J by 0 bases. Germline V gene lookup returns CDR1 WNHNN and CDR2 SYGVQD (reference sequence). The CDR3 length is 14 residues. CDR3 DNA: TGCGCCAGCAGCCTACAGGGGGCCTCCTACGAGCAGTACTTC. As protein: CASSLQGASYEQYF.

This clone was seen a single time. The CDR3 region has the DNA TGCAGCGTTGAGGGCAGGGTGAAAGCTGAAGCTTTCTTT. Its translation: CSVEGRVKAEAFF. The gene calls are TRBV29-1 and TRBJ1-1; possibly TRBD1 for D (5 bases). V was shortened by 3 bases and J by 6 bases, with 14 bases between the two germline ends. Germline lookup yields CDR1 SQVTM and CDR2 ANQGSEA. The length of the CDR3 is 13 residues.